The 21 T cell receptor beta chains below were found in one sample sequenced in a study of blood T cell repertoires in COVID-19. Here immunoSEQ multiplex PCR was the method, and the copy in TCRdb shows in-frame clones only, minus some. The sample contains about 160,000 clones, approximately 87% of which appear only once. Material for sequencing was PBMCs or T cells enriched from blood (not recorded which). The receptors stem from a woman aged 45-65 years who had recovered from COVID-19.

The chain couples TRBV19 to TRBJ1-3; D call uncertain. Trimming stripped 1 base from V and 0 bases from J, with 7 bases between. The CDR3 has 15 amino acids. Germline CDR1 is LNHDA and CDR2 is SQIVND (reference sequence). For the CDR3, the DNA is TGTGCCAGTAGTATAGGAGGGTCCTCTGGAAACACCATATATTTT. Amino acids: CASSIGGSSGNTIYF. Variable domain in full (rest from reference TRBV19 and TRBJ1-3): DGGITQSPKYLFRKEGQNVTLSCEQNLNHDAMYWYRQDPGQGLRLIYYSQIVNDFQKGDIAEGYSVSREKKESFPLTVTSAQKNPTAFYLCASSIGGSSGNTIYFGEGSWLTVV.

V usage is TRBV5-4 and J usage is TRBJ2-2; TRBD1 is a possible D gene (5 bases). The CDR3 sequence is 14 residues long. Germline loops: CDR1 SGHNT, CDR2 YYREEE (reference sequence). The V end was cut by 4 bases, the J end by 5 bases, with 12 bases between. This CDR3 reads CASSRGQGTGELFF. CDR3 nucleotide sequence: TGTGCCAGCAGCCGAGGCCAGGGAACCGGGGAGCTGTTTTTT.

The rearrangement uses TRBV19 and TRBJ2-4; D is perhaps TRBD1 (6 bases). The CDR3 length is 15 residues. Germline V gene lookup returns CDR1 LNHDA and CDR2 SQIVND (reference sequence). The V end was cut by 1 base, the J end by 7 bases, with 14 bases between. The CDR3 is CASSIAPKGVNIQYF. The CDR3 region has the DNA TGTGCCAGTAGTATAGCCCCCAAGGGGGTGAACATTCAGTACTTC. The entire variable domain, with the rest obtained from reference TRBV19 and TRBJ2-4, is as follows: DGGITQSPKYLFRKEGQNVTLSCEQNLNHDAMYWYRQDPGQGLRLIYYSQIVNDFQKGDIAEGYSVSREKKESFPLTVTSAQKNPTAFYLCASSIAPKGVNIQYFGAGTRLSVL.

V usage is TRBV12-5 and J usage is TRBJ2-5, with D possibly matching TRBD1 (6 bases). Trimming removed 8 bases from V and 0 bases from J, with 10 bases in between. CDR3 length: 13 amino acids. CDR1 and CDR2 (germline): LGHNT, FRNRAP. The DNA of the CDR3 is TGTGCTAGTCACAGGGCGTACCAAGAGACCCAGTACTTC. Protein product: CASHRAYQETQYF.

The genes are TRBV7-3 and TRBJ2-3; 7 bases are shared with TRBD2. The CDR3 consists of 14 residues. The ends lost 4 bases at V and 9 bases at J; junction bases unmatched: 10. Germline V gene data show CDR1 as SGHTA and CDR2 as FQGTGA. This CDR3 is CASSSQDWGGTQYF. The CDR3, as DNA: TGTGCCAGCAGCTCCCAGGACTGGGGAGGGACGCAGTATTTT. The full variable domain, its missing parts supplied by reference TRBV7-3 and TRBJ2-3, is GAGVSQTPSNKVTEKGKYVELRCDPISGHTALYWYRQSLGQGPEFLIYFQGTGAADDSGLPNDRFFAVRPEGSVSTLKIQRTERGDSAVYLCASSSQDWGGTQYFGPGTRLTVL.

There are a few counts of this clone. V and J are TRBV7-2 and TRBJ1-1; no reliable D call. The CDR3 sequence is 17 residues long. Trimming removed 5 bases at V and 0 bases at J, with 19 bases between. Germline V gene sequence: CDR1 SGHTA, CDR2 FQGNSA. CDR3 in amino acids: CASSAKGDSLVNTEAFF. The CDR3 DNA reads TGTGCCAGCAGCGCAAAGGGAGATTCTTTAGTGAACACTGAAGCTTTCTTT.

This sequence joins TRBV27 and TRBJ1-3; no firm D call. Germline V gene sequence: CDR1 MNHEY, CDR2 SMNVEV (reference sequence). With 11 bases removed from V and 0 bases from J, the gap between germline ends came to 11 bases. This CDR3 comprises 13 residues. The CDR3 nucleotides are TGTGCCGGCATACCGAGCTCTGGAAACACCATATATTTT. This gives the protein CAGIPSSGNTIYF.

This clone came up once. The genes are TRBV19 and TRBJ1-1, with 7 bases lining up with TRBD1. V was clipped by 5 bases and J by 5 bases; unmatched bases: 8. Germline CDR1 and CDR2: LNHDA and SQIVND (reference sequence). The CDR3 consists of 14 residues. CDR3 nucleotides: TGTGCCAGTAGTCGGACAGGCGCGCAGACTGAAGCTTTCTTT. Its translation is CASSRTGAQTEAFF.

V usage is TRBV24-1 and J usage is TRBJ2-2; 8 bases align to TRBD2. The CDR3 runs 18 residues. The V and J ends lost 1 base and 1 base, in that order; junction bases with no gene match: 7. In germline, CDR1 is KGHDR, CDR2 SFDVKD. Here the CDR3 reads CATSDLLTGGLNTGELFF. The CDR3 DNA sequence: TGTGCCACCAGTGATTTACTTACGGGGGGGTTGAACACCGGGGAGCTGTTTTTT.

The chain joins TRBV7-3 to TRBJ2-2; TRBD1 is a possible D gene (5 bases). The CDR3 spans 14 residues. CDR1 and CDR2 (germline): SGHTA, FQGTGA. V lost 5 bases and J 5 bases, leaving 12 bases between the germline ends. CDR3 nucleotide sequence: TGTGCCAGCAGCCCCCGTTCAGGGACCGGGGAGCTGTTTTTT. It codes for CASSPRSGTGELFF. The whole variable domain, remainder taken from reference TRBV7-3 and TRBJ2-2, is GAGVSQTPSNKVTEKGKYVELRCDPISGHTALYWYRQSLGQGPEFLIYFQGTGAADDSGLPNDRFFAVRPEGSVSTLKIQRTERGDSAVYLCASSPRSGTGELFFGEGSRLTVL.

This clone was observed a few times. The gene calls are TRBV7-2 and TRBJ1-2, with TRBD1 matching over 7 bases. The V and J ends lost 5 bases and 4 bases, in that order; junction bases with no gene match: 7. The CDR3 spans 14 residues. Germline-derived CDR1 and CDR2 are SGHTA and FQGNSA. CDR3 protein: CASSPRQGSYGYTF. In nucleotides, the CDR3 is TGTGCCAGCAGCCCCCGACAGGGATCCTATGGCTACACCTTC.

The chain carries TRBV12-5 and TRBJ2-7; D might be TRBD2 (5 bases). The germline CDR1 and CDR2 sequences are LGHNT and FRNRAP. The CDR3 runs 13 residues. Trimming shortened V by 5 bases and J by 4 bases, and 12 bases separated the two germline ends. DNA of the CDR3: TGTGCTAGTGGTACCCTAGGAGGTTACGAGCAGTACTTC. It yields the protein CASGTLGGYEQYF.

The DNA for the CDR3 is TGTGCCAGCAGCTTCAACAGGGGACAATACTATGGCTACACCTTC. This translates into CASSFNRGQYYGYTF. J is TRBJ1-2 and V is TRBV7-9, with TRBD1 matching 7 bases. Unmatched junction bases numbered 7, after V lost 3 bases and J lost 3 bases. This CDR3 region has 15 residues. CDR1 and CDR2 (germline): SEHNR, FQNEAQ (reference sequence).

This clone was detected once. The chain carries TRBV9 and TRBJ1-1; D gene uncertain. This CDR3 is 15 amino acids long. The germline V gene has CDR1 SGDLS and CDR2 YYNGEE. V was trimmed by 3 bases and J by 2 bases, leaving 14 bases between them. Written as DNA, the CDR3 is TGTGCCAGCAGCGAGAGGGCCTTACTAAACACTGAAGCTTTCTTT. This gives the protein CASSERALLNTEAFF.

The chain has TRBV5-5 and TRBJ1-4; 7 positions agree with TRBD1. This CDR3 comprises 15 residues. In germline, CDR1 is SGHKS, CDR2 YYEKEE (reference sequence). J gave up 6 bases and V 3 bases, and 8 bases lay outside the gene matches. DNA of the CDR3: TGTGCCAGCAGCTCCACCGACAGGGTATATGAAAAACTGTTTTTT. Its protein is CASSSTDRVYEKLFF. Using reference TRBV5-5 and TRBJ1-4 for the parts outside the CDR3, the full variable domain is DAGVTQSPTHLIKTRGQQVTLRCSPISGHKSVSWYQQVLGQGPQFIFQYYEKEERGRGNFPDRFSARQFPNYSSELNVNALLLGDSALYLCASSSTDRVYEKLFFGSGTQLSVL.

V gene TRBV4-1 combines with J gene TRBJ1-2, with D unclear. This CDR3 has 19 amino acids. The V and J ends lost 1 base and 7 bases respectively, with 28 bases between them. Germline loops: CDR1 MGHRA, CDR2 YSYEKL. CDR3 residues: CASSQALPPIPGLPIGYTF. The DNA for the CDR3 is TGCGCCAGCAGCCAAGCCCTTCCACCAATCCCCGGACTACCGATTGGCTACACCTTC.

This chain connects TRBV6-1 to TRBJ2-3; TRBD2 matches at 10 bases. The CDR3 spans 16 residues. With 4 bases clipped from V and 6 bases from J, the junction kept 10 bases outside the gene matches. Germline V lookup: CDR1 MNHNS, CDR2 SASEGT. CDR3 amino acids: CASSAASGGAGDTQYF. Written as DNA, the CDR3 is TGTGCCAGCAGTGCGGCTAGCGGGGGCGCGGGTGATACGCAGTATTTT.

This rearrangement joins TRBV5-1 to TRBJ2-1, with 8 positions matching TRBD2. Trimming cost V 0 bases and J 6 bases; bases outside gene matches: 5. This CDR3 spans 15 amino acids. Germline-derived CDR1 and CDR2 are SGHRS and YFSETQ. The CDR3 DNA reads as TGCGCCAGCAGCTTGGTGGTAGCGGGGCCCAATGAGCAGTTCTTC. Translation gives CASSLVVAGPNEQFF.

The J gene is TRBJ2-2, the V gene TRBV7-8; 11 bases match TRBD2. The CDR3 has 19 amino acids. Germline values: CDR1 SGHVS, CDR2 FQNEAQ. Trimming cost V 4 bases and J 4 bases; bases outside gene matches: 14. The CDR3 is CASSSPRGSGGAGTGELFF. The CDR3 coding sequence is TGTGCCAGCAGCTCCCCCCGGGGTAGCGGGGGGGCGGGCACCGGGGAGCTGTTTTTT.

This chain links TRBV3-1 (or the pseudogene TRBV3-2) with TRBJ1-3, with 7 bases fitting TRBD1. The junction had 16 bases not matched to a gene; V was cut back by 1 base and J by 4 bases. Germline V gene sequence: CDR1 LGHDT, CDR2 YNNKEL (reference sequence). This CDR3 contains 19 residues. The CDR3 sequence: CASSQVSLTGTARGNTIYF. In DNA form, the CDR3 reads TGTGCCAGCAGCCAAGTTAGCCTAACCGGGACAGCGAGGGGAAACACCATATATTTT.

The chain uses TRBV6-2 or TRBV6-3 and TRBJ1-1; possible D gene TRBD1, 6 bases. Per the germline V gene, CDR1 is MNHEY and CDR2 is SVGEGT. The CDR3 extends over 14 amino acids. Trimming left V 4 bases short and J 11 bases short, with 20 bases between. The CDR3 loop reads CASSSLAQGLVAFF. CDR3 nucleotide sequence: TGTGCCAGCAGTTCCTTGGCACAGGGTCTGGTGGCTTTCTTT.